One TCR beta chain is described in this entry. Antigen unknown. Using immunoSEQ multiplex PCR, the repertoire was profiled, and TCRdb retains in-frame clones only, with some absent. Among 40,000 to 55,000 clones listed, about 90% were seen once. The CDR3 length is 21 residues. The V and J ends lost 5 bases and 0 bases, in that order; junction bases with no gene match: 21. Per the germline V gene, CDR1 is PRHDT and CDR2 is FYEKMQ (reference sequence). The data are from a study of OX40 agonist ivuxolimab in advanced cancers. For the study at large: Prior checkpoint blockade (anti-PD-1, anti-PD-L1 or anti-CTLA-4) was permitted; approximately 40% had it. Study-wide findings and caveats: The study found among the lowest clonal expansion in partial responders at 0.1-3.0 mg/kg. Fewer expanded clones were found on average in CD4+ than in CD8+ T cells.

The sequencing here drew on CD4+ or CD8+ T cells sorted from blood, taken in a trial of the OX40 agonist ivuxolimab. This receptor was identified in an adult with an advanced solid tumor such as melanoma, head and neck, liver or kidney cancer. V is TRBV13 and J is TRBJ2-5, with 10 bases identical to TRBD2. CDR3: CASSPWGGQTRLAGYQETQYF. In DNA form, the CDR3 reads TGTGCCAGCAGCCCTTGGGGGGGGCAAACAAGACTAGCGGGTTACCAAGAGACCCAGTACTTC.